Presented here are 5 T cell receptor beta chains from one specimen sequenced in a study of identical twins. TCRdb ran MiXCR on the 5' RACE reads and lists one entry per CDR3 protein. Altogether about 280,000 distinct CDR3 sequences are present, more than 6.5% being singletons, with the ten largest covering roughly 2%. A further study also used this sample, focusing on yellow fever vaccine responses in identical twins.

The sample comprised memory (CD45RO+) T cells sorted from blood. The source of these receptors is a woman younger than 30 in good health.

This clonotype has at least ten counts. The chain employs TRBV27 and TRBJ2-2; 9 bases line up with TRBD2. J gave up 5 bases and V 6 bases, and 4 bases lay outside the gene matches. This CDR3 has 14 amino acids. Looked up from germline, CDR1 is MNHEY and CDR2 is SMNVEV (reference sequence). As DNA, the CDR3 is TGTGCCAGCAGACGCGGGGGGGGGACCGGGGAGCTGTTTTTT. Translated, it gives CASRRGGGTGELFF.

CDR3: CASSKVRAPLETQYF. CDR3 in DNA: TGTGCCAGCAGCAAAGTGAGGGCACCCTTGGAGACCCAGTACTTC. V gene TRBV21-1 combines with J gene TRBJ2-5; the D call of TRBD2 is as the table states it, not checked on the DNA. TRBV21-1 is a documented pseudogene. The CDR3 has 15 residues.

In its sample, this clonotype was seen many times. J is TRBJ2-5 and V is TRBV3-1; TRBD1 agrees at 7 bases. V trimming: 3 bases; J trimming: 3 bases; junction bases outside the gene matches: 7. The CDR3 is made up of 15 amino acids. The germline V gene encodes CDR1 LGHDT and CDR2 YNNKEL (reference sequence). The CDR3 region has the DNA TGTGCCAGCAGCCAGGTCCAGACAGGGAAAGAGACCCAGTACTTC. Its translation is CASSQVQTGKETQYF.

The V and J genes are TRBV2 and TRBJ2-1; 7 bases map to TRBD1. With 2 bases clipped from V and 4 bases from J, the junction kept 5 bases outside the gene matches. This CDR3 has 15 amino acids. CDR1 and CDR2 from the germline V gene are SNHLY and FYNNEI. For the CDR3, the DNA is TGTGCCAGCAGTGAAAGGGGACAGAGATACAATGAGCAGTTCTTC. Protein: CASSERGQRYNEQFF.

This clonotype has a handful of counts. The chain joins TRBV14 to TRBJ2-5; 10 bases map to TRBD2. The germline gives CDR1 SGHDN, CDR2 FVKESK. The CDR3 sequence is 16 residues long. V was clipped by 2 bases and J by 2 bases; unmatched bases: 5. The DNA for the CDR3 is TGTGCCAGCAGCCAAAGAAGGGGACTAGCGCAAGAGACCCAGTACTTC. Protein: CASSQRRGLAQETQYF.